These T cell receptor beta chains were read from a single sample in a study of shared clonotypes between healthy human individuals. Repertoires were generated with immunoSEQ multiplex PCR, while TCRdb's copy carries only in-frame clones and drops some. Of about 2 million clones in the sample, roughly 95% are singletons; the top ten hold roughly 1.1%. The specimen was naive CD8+ T cells sorted from blood. Receptors originate from a man younger than 35 in good health. The conserved cysteine and the conserved F or W are not part of the CDR3 here. The order of the fields is V gene, CDR3 length, D gene, CDR3 protein. The D gene is left open where the match is weak.

TRBV5-6,14,TRBD2,ASSLGLAGGIGEQY
TRBV7-9,13,TRBD1,ASSLGQGVRDTQY
TRBV5-1,13,TRBD1,ASSLLTGIEYGYT
TRBV6-4,12,.,ASSNSYSNQPQH
TRBV27,13,.,ASSPPGPLVYEQY
TRBV30,14,.,AWSAGPYEPQETQY
TRBV29-1,10,.,SATEVPPEAF
TRBV11-2,14,.,ASTGGEAGNTGELF
TRBV7-9,13,.,ASSAGLENTDTQY
TRBV7-9,12,.,ASSRSRGAETQY
TRBV27,12,TRBD1,ASSSGQGYQPQH
TRBV7-3,12,.,ASSLTIGTGELF
TRBV7-2,13,.,ASSSNRVANEKLF
TRBV29-1,11,TRBD1,SAQTGSTDTQY
TRBV25-1,14,TRBD1,ASSPRTGKGSYEQY
TRBV11-2,13,.,ASTIYQGSAGELF
TRBV4-1,15,.,ASSQDPEQGSTYEQY
TRBV10-1,12,.,ASSETGKAGELF
TRBV7-8,12,.,ASTPGAAQETQY
TRBV19,12,.,ASMPSTANYGYT
TRBV28,14,.,ASSAGPWSYNSPLH
TRBV11-1,8,.,ASRGETQY
TRBV11-2,9,.,ASSSDMIGY
TRBV4-1,11,.,ASSQGRGTEAF
TRBV7-2,10,.,ASRMGNTEAF
TRBV25-1,12,TRBD1,ASSEWDRDYEQY
TRBV9,13,TRBD2,ASSPFSGETDTQY
TRBV11-2,14,.,ASSLGGSAYLNEQF
TRBV4-1,12,.,ASSQEPGLGEQY
TRBV11-2,15,.,ASSLDYRRTYNSPLH
TRBV11-1,12,.,ASSLLGSGNTIY
TRBV5-4,13,TRBD2,ASSLNSGIQYEQY
TRBV28,11,.,ASSLGGGEKLF
TRBV7-9,14,.,ASSFPPVIGNNEQF
TRBV27,14,TRBD2,ASSLTSGGALDTQY
TRBV28,12,.,ASSDPDLFYEQY
TRBV10-2,12,.,ASSVLSATYEQY